This TCR beta chain stems from a study of vaccination effects on CD4 cells after COVID-19. Study-level information: Each person got two doses of an mRNA SARS-CoV-2 vaccine, BNT162b2 or mRNA-1273.

Sequencing was preceded by expansion of antigen-specific CD4+ T cells with viral peptide pools in the ViraFEST assay. Following an approximately 11-day culture, CD4+ T cells were purified. This individual contracted SARS-CoV-2 between March and December 2020, as verified by PCR. A density of about 2 million PBMC per well was used; these cells were cultured with 9.5 to 10 IU/ml IL-2 and about 10 ug/ml peptides. The authors exchanged half the medium for IL-2 medium on days 3 and 7. The ends lost 3 bases at V and 10 bases at J; junction bases unmatched: 6. CDR3 length: 13 amino acids. Germline lookup yields CDR1 SGHNT and CDR2 YYREEE (reference sequence). As concerns this clone: The antigen is not known.

Profiled with immunoSEQ multiplex PCR; TCRdb holds only in-frame clones, not every one. The sample contains around 50,000 clones, around 80% of which appear only once. The sequence was collected from a human donor who had a prior SARS-CoV-2 infection. This material consisted of CD4+ T cells from PBMCs cultured with HIV peptides, taken before COVID-19 vaccination. The subset denotes: HIV-1 Nef peptide pool negative control/reference culture. The V gene is TRBV5-4, the J gene TRBJ2-7; TRBD2 matches at 11 bases. The CDR3, as DNA: TGTGCCAGCAGCTCGGGACTAGCGGACCGTCAGTACTTC. The encoded protein is CASSSGLADRQYF.